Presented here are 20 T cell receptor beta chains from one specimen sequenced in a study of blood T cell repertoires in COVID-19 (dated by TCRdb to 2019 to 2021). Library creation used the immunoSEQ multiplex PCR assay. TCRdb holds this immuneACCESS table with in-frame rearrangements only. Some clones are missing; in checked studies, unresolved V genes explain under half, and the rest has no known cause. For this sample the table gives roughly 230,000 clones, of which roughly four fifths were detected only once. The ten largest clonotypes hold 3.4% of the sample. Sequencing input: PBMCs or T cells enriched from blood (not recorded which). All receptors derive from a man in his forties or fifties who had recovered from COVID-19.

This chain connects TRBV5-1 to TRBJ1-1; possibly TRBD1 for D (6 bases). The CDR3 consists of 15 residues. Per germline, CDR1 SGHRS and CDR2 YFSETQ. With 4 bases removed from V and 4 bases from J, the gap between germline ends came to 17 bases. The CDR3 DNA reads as TGCGCCAGCAGCAGAATAGGGGGGGTGAGCACTGAAGCTTTCTTT. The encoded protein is CASSRIGGVSTEAFF.

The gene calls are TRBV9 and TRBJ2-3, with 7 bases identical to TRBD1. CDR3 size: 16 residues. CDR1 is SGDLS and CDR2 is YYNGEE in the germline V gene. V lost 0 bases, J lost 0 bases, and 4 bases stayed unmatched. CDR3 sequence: CASSVDRTGSTDTQYF. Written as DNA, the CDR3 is TGTGCCAGCAGCGTAGACCGGACAGGCAGCACAGATACGCAGTATTTT.

The CDR3 region is CASSSGQSPYEQYF. For the CDR3, the DNA is TGTGCCAGCAGTTCGGGACAGAGTCCCTACGAGCAGTACTTC. J is TRBJ2-7 and V is TRBV5-4; 7 bases are a match to TRBD1. The ends lost 5 bases at V and 2 bases at J; junction bases unmatched: 7. The CDR3 extends over 14 amino acids. Germline V gives CDR1 SGHNT, CDR2 YYREEE (reference sequence).

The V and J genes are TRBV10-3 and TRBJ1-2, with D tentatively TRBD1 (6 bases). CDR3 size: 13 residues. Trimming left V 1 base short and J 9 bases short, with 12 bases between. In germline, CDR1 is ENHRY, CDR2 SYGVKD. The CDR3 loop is CAISEWGRDSYTF. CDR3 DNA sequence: TGTGCCATCAGTGAGTGGGGGCGAGATAGCTACACCTTC.

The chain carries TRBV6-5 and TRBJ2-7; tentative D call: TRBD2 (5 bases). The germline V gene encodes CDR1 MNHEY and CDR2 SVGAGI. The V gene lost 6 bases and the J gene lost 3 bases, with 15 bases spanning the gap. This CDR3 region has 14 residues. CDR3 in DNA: TGTGCCAGCAGCCCCACCCTCCGGGGCTACGAGCAGTACTTC. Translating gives CASSPTLRGYEQYF.

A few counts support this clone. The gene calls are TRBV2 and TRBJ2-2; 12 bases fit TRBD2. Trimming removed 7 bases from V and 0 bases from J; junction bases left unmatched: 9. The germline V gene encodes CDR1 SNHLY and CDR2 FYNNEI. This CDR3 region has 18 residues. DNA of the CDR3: TGTGCCAGCACCTTTGGACTAGCGGGAATAACGAACACCGGGGAGCTGTTTTTT. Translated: CASTFGLAGITNTGELFF. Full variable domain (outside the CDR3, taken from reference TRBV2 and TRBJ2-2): EPEVTQTPSHQVTQMGQEVILRCVPISNHLYFYWYRQILGQKVEFLVSFYNNEISEKSEIFDDQFSVERPDGSNFTLKIRSTKLEDSAMYFCASTFGLAGITNTGELFFGEGSRLTVL.

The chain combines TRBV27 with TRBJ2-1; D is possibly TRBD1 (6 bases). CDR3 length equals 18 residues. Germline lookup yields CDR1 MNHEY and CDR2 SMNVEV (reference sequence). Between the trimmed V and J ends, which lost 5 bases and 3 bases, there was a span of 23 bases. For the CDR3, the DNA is TGTGCCAGCAGTCCAACAACCCCAGGGGCAGGGCGCTACAATGAGCAGTTCTTC. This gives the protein CASSPTTPGAGRYNEQFF.

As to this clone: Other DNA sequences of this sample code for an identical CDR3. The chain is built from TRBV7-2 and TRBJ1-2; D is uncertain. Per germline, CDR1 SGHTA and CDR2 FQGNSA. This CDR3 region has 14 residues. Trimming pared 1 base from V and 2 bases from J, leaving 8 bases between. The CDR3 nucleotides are TGTGCCAGCAGCTTAGGTGGCCCGAACTATGGCTACACCTTC. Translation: CASSLGGPNYGYTF.

The CDR3 nucleotides read TGCGCCAGCAGCTTGGTAGCAGGGGATTCTTTCGGTGGACTGTTTTTT. Protein: CASSLVAGDSFGGLFF. The chain employs TRBV5-1 and TRBJ1-4; D is perhaps TRBD1 (6 bases). Looked up from germline, CDR1 is SGHRS and CDR2 is YFSETQ. Trimming removed 0 bases at V and 13 bases at J, with 22 bases between. The length of the CDR3 is 16 residues.

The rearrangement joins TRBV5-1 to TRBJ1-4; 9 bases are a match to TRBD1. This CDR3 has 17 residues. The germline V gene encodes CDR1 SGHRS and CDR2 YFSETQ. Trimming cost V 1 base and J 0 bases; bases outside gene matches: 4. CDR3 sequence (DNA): TGCGCCAGCAGCTTGTCCGGACAGGGGACAACTAATGAAAAACTGTTTTTT. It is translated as CASSLSGQGTTNEKLFF.

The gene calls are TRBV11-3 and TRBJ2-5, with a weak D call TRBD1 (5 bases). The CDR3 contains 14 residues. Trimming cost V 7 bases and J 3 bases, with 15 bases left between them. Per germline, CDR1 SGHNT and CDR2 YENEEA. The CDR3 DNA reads TGTGCCAGCAAGTCTTATGGGGCCGAAGAGACCCAGTACTTC. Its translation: CASKSYGAEETQYF.

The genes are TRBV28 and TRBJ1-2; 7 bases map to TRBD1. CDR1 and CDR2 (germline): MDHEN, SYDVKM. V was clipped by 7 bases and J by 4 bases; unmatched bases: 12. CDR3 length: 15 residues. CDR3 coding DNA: TGTGCCAGCACCATAAGGCCGGACAGGATCTATGGCTACACCTTC. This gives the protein CASTIRPDRIYGYTF.

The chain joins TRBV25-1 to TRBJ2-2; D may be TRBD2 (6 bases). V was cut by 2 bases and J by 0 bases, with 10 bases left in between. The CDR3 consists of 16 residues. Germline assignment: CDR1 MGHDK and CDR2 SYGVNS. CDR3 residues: CASSEGGLTNTGELFF. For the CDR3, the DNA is TGTGCCAGCAGTGAAGGAGGACTAACGAACACCGGGGAGCTGTTTTTT.

The CDR3 reads CASSQWGGSNEQFF. The CDR3 DNA reads as TGTGCCAGCAGCCAATGGGGGGGTTCGAATGAGCAGTTCTTC. The chain couples TRBV27 to TRBJ2-1; 7 bases match TRBD2. Germline CDR1 and CDR2: MNHEY and SMNVEV (reference sequence). After removal of 6 bases from V and 7 bases from J, the junction contained 9 bases not matched to a gene. The CDR3 spans 14 residues.

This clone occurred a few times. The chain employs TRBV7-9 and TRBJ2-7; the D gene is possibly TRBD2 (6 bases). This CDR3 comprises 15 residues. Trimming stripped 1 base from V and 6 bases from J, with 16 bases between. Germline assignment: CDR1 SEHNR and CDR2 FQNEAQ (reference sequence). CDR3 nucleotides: TGTGCCAGCAGCTTAGTTTCCCCTGGAGCGGGCGAGCAGTACTTC. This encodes CASSLVSPGAGEQYF.

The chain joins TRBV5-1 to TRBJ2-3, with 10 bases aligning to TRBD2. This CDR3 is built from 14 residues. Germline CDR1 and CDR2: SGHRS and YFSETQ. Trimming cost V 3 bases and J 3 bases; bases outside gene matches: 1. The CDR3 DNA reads TGCGCCAGCAGCTATAGCGGGGGGACAGATACGCAGTATTTT. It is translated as CASSYSGGTDTQYF.

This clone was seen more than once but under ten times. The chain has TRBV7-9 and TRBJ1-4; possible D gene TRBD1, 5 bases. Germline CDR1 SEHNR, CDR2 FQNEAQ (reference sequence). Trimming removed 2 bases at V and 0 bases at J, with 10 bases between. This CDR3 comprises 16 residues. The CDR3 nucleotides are TGTGCCAGCAGCTTACAGGGTTCCGCAACTAATGAAAAACTGTTTTTT. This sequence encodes CASSLQGSATNEKLFF.

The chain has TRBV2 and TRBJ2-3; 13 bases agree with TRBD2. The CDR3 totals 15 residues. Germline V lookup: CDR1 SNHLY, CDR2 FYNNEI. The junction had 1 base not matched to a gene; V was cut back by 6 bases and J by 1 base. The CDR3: CASRGTSGGTDTQYF. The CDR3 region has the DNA TGTGCCAGCAGGGGGACTAGCGGGGGCACAGATACGCAGTATTTT.

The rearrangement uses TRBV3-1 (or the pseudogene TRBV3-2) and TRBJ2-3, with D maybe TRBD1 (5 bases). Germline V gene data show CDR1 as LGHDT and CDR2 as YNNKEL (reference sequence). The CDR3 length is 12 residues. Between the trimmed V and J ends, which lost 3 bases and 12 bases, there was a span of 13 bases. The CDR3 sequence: CASSHEQGKQYF. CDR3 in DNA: TGTGCCAGCAGCCATGAGCAGGGTAAACAGTATTTT.

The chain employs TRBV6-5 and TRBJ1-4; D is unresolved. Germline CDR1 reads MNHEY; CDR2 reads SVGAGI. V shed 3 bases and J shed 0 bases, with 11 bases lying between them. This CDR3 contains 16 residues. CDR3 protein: CASSYRTVATNEKLFF. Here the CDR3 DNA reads TGTGCCAGCAGTTATCGTACAGTTGCAACTAATGAAAAACTGTTTTTT.